The clone carrying this TCR beta chain was picked up a small number of times. Antigen unknown. The sample belongs to a study of beta chain features in type 1 diabetes. Study-wide points: Type 1 diabetes patients showed a moderate but significant shortening of TCRB CDR3s in all four CD4+ subsets.

Since all of the isolated RNA was reverse transcribed, expressed TCRB transcripts were what got sequenced. The repertoire was sequenced with immunoSEQ multiplex PCR; TCRdb's copy has only in-frame clones and lacks some. This sample has under 450,000 clones, with about 16% found just once. Populations isolated by sorting all had purity greater than 95%. The V and J ends lost 6 bases and 0 bases respectively, with 14 bases between them. The CDR3 extends over 15 amino acids. The germline V gene encodes CDR1 MNHNS and CDR2 SASEGT. Sequencing input: naive CD4+ T cells from blood. This chain connects TRBV6-1 to TRBJ1-1; D gene unclear. This receptor was identified in a woman aged 18-30 years in good health. The CDR3 DNA reads TGTGCCAGCAGGGCGGCAGAGTTCATGAACACTGAAGCTTTCTTT. Protein product: CASRAAEFMNTEAFF.